This T cell receptor beta chain is drawn from a study of blood T cell repertoires in COVID-19. Study as a whole: Both acute and convalescent COVID-19 samples were obtained from the United States, Italy and Spain. In each case, the material was cDNA or gDNA derived from T cells, B-cell-depleted T cells, or PBMCs.

Authors' data handling: Quantification of nucleated cells was approximated via reference gene primer amplification. Generated by immunoSEQ multiplex PCR, the TCRdb table keeps only in-frame clones and is missing some. V and J calls plus clone size are reproduced from that table; the DNA served to infer D and trimming. In the table there are 250,000 to 350,000 clones, around 88% of which are singletons. CDR1 and CDR2 (germline): MDHEN, SYDVKM. Trimming pared 0 bases from V and 6 bases from J, leaving 9 bases between. This CDR3 spans 14 amino acids. V usage is TRBV28 and J usage is TRBJ2-1; D is uncertain. Material: PBMCs or T cells enriched from blood (not recorded which). The TCR was taken from a middle-aged woman who had recovered from COVID-19. The chain's CDR3 is CASSLWMTPNEQFF. The CDR3 DNA follows: TGTGCCAGCAGTTTATGGATGACACCCAATGAGCAGTTCTTC.